The 13 T cell receptor beta chains in this list originate from one sample, sequenced in a study of blood T cell repertoires in COVID-19 (dated by TCRdb to 2020 to 2022). Library prep was done by the immunoSEQ multiplex PCR assay. TCRdb obtained this table from immuneACCESS and retained in-frame rearrangements with V and J assigned. These tables miss some clones; where compared with another copy, unresolved V genes account for less than half of the shortfall, and the remainder is unexplained. This sample holds a few hundred thousand clones; 87% were observed only once. Roughly 10% of the sample comes from the top ten. Sequencing was performed on PBMCs or T cells enriched from blood (not recorded which). These receptors came from a woman between 45 and 60 years old who had recovered from COVID-19.

This clone appeared a single time. The V and J genes are TRBV18 and TRBJ1-1; 8 bases map to TRBD1. Losses at the gene ends were 5 bases for V and 1 base for J; bases not matched to a gene: 6. This CDR3 is 15 amino acids long. Per the germline V gene, CDR1 is KGHSH and CDR2 is LQKENI. DNA of the CDR3: TGTGCCAGCTCAGATAACAGGGGGAGGAACACTGAAGCTTTCTTT. Its translation: CASSDNRGRNTEAFF.

This chain joins TRBV27 and TRBJ1-5; 10 nucleotides agree with TRBD1. Per the germline V gene, CDR1 is MNHEY and CDR2 is SMNVEV (reference sequence). CDR3 size: 15 residues. Trimming removed 6 bases from V and 6 bases from J; junction bases left unmatched: 8. In DNA form, the CDR3 reads TGTGCCAGCAGCCCGGGACAGGGGTGGACTCAGCCCCAGCATTTT. It encodes CASSPGQGWTQPQHF.

V and J are TRBV14 and TRBJ2-7; D possibly corresponds to TRBD1 (5 bases). Germline V gives CDR1 SGHDN, CDR2 FVKESK. The CDR3 is 16 amino acids. V shed 0 bases and J shed 6 bases, with 18 bases lying between them. The CDR3: CASSQEGSPGPGEQYF. The CDR3 bases are TGTGCCAGCAGCCAAGAAGGTTCGCCAGGGCCGGGCGAGCAGTACTTC.

V gene TRBV9 combines with J gene TRBJ1-3; 8 positions match TRBD1. The CDR3 consists of 15 residues. V gave up 3 bases and J gave up 3 bases; unmatched junction bases: 5. Germline V gene data show CDR1 as SGDLS and CDR2 as YYNGEE. The CDR3 loop reads CASSGNRGYGNTIYF. The CDR3 DNA reads TGTGCCAGCAGCGGGAACAGGGGGTATGGAAACACCATATATTTT.

This clone was detected a few times. The genes are TRBV25-1 and TRBJ2-1, with TRBD1 matching over 8 bases. The germline gives CDR1 MGHDK, CDR2 SYGVNS. With 3 bases clipped from V and 0 bases from J, the junction kept 10 bases outside the gene matches. The CDR3 has 18 amino acids. The DNA for the CDR3 is TGTGCCAGCAGTGACGTCGGACCCGGACAGGGCTCCTACAATGAGCAGTTCTTC. Its translation is CASSDVGPGQGSYNEQFF.

This chain uses TRBV18 with TRBJ2-7, with TRBD1 matching 9 bases. Germline trimming cut 4 bases from V and 3 bases from J; bases unmatched to any gene: 1. In germline, CDR1 is KGHSH, CDR2 LQKENI. This CDR3 has 13 amino acids. The CDR3 DNA is TGTGCCAGCTCACAGGACAGGGGCTACGAGCAGTACTTC. Amino acid sequence: CASSQDRGYEQYF.

This clone was observed once. The V and J genes are TRBV7-8 and TRBJ2-7; 8 bases map to TRBD1. Per the germline V gene, CDR1 is SGHVS and CDR2 is FQNEAQ. Trimming took 1 base from V and 0 from J; bases not matched to a gene: 2. The CDR3 has 15 residues. The CDR3: CASSLGGQGSYEQYF. As DNA, the CDR3 is TGTGCCAGCAGCTTAGGCGGACAGGGCTCCTACGAGCAGTACTTC.

The rearrangement links TRBV5-1 to TRBJ2-1; D is unresolved. Germline V CDR1 and CDR2: SGHRS, YFSETQ. V lost 2 bases to trimming and J lost 5 bases, with 14 bases between them. This CDR3 is 15 amino acids long. In DNA form, the CDR3 reads TGCGCCAGCAGCTTTGGTGGCGGCATCCACAATGAGCAGTTCTTC. Translating gives CASSFGGGIHNEQFF.

The chain joins TRBV11-2 to TRBJ1-1, with D unresolved. V was clipped by 6 bases and J by 1 base, with 9 bases between them. The CDR3 covers 13 residues. The V gene's germline CDR1 is SGHAT and CDR2 FQNNGV. The CDR3 DNA is TGTGCCAGCAGACCGTCGGGGAACACTGAAGCTTTCTTT. Amino acid sequence: CASRPSGNTEAFF.

The V gene is TRBV7-9, the J gene TRBJ1-1; TRBD1 is a possible D gene (6 bases). The CDR3 consists of 13 residues. Germline V gene data show CDR1 as SEHNR and CDR2 as FQNEAQ (reference sequence). Trimming took 4 bases from V and 6 from J, leaving 12 bases between them. CDR3 region: CASSSRTVPEAFF. Written as DNA, the CDR3 is TGTGCCAGCAGCTCGAGGACAGTCCCTGAAGCTTTCTTT.

The chain has TRBV2 and TRBJ2-5; D is perhaps TRBD1 (6 bases). Trimming shortened V by 7 bases and J by 2 bases, and 14 bases separated the two germline ends. Germline assignment: CDR1 SNHLY and CDR2 FYNNEI. CDR3 length equals 14 residues. The CDR3 DNA is TGTGCCAGCAAAGGAGCCAGGGGACAAGAGACCCAGTACTTC. This gives the protein CASKGARGQETQYF.

V is TRBV19 and J is TRBJ1-6; TRBD1 matches at 9 bases. V shed 6 bases and J 7 bases; nucleotides not matched to a gene: 4. Germline CDR1 reads LNHDA; CDR2 reads SQIVND (reference sequence). The CDR3 has 14 residues. For the CDR3, the DNA is TGTGCCAGTAGCCCAGACAGGGGGAATTCACCCCTCCACTTT. Its translation: CASSPDRGNSPLHF.

Concerning this clone: Mismatch with germline at one junction end may stem from a read error. The V call is TRBV7-7, the J call TRBJ2-2, with a tentative D call TRBD1 (5 bases). The CDR3 covers 14 residues. The germline gives CDR1 SSHAT, CDR2 FNYEAQ (reference sequence). In DNA form, the CDR3 reads TGTGCTAGCAGCTTACACCAGGGTACCGGGGAGCTGTTTTTT. Encoded protein: CASSLHQGTGELFF. The variable domain in full, with the rest retrieved from reference TRBV7-7 and TRBJ2-2, is GAGVSQSPRYKVTKRGQDVTLRCDPISSHATLYWYQQALGQGPEFLTYFNYEAQPDKSGLPSDRFSAERPEGSISTLTIQRTEQRDSAMYRCASSLHQGTGELFFGEGSRLTVL.